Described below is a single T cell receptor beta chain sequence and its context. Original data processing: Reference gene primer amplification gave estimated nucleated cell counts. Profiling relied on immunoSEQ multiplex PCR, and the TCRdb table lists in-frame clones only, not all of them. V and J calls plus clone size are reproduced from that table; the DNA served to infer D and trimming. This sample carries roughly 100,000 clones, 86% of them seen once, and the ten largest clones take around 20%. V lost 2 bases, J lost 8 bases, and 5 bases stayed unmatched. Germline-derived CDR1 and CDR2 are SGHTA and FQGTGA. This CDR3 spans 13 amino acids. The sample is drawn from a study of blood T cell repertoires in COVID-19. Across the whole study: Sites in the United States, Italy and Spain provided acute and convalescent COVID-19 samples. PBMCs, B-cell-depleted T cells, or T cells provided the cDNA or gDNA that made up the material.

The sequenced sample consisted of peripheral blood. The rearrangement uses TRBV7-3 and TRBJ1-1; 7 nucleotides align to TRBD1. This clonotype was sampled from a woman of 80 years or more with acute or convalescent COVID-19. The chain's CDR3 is CASSLFAGGEAFF. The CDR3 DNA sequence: TGTGCCAGCAGCTTATTCGCAGGGGGAGAAGCTTTCTTT.